Below are 30 T cell receptor beta chains sequenced from a single sample in a study of T cells in Graves' hyperthyroidism and ophthalmopathy. Researchers amplified the TCR beta CDR3 regions from RNA transcripts. Primed by the HTBI set, a first-round RT-PCR was run on the TCR CDR3. TCRdb fed the multiplex PCR reads into MiXCR, producing one record per CDR3 protein. The table records around 400,000 distinct CDR3 sequences, 13% to 15% of them present only once. The sample taken for sequencing was blood. The receptors were sampled from a woman in her sixties with Graves' ophthalmopathy.

This chain joins TRBV15 and TRBJ1-3, with TRBD1 as a possible D gene (5 bases). There are 19 residues in the CDR3. Looked up from germline, CDR1 is LNHNV and CDR2 is YYDKDF (reference sequence). V lost 5 bases and J lost 2, with 25 bases in between. CDR3 nucleotide sequence: TGTGCCACCAGCGGAGGGGAATATACCGATCTGGGACCTGGAAACACCATATATTTT. Its protein is CATSGGEYTDLGPGNTIYF.

This clonotype was seen at least ten times. J is TRBJ2-3 and V is TRBV20-1, with D possibly matching TRBD2 (5 bases). CDR1 and CDR2 from the germline V gene are DFQATT and SNEGSKA (reference sequence). The CDR3 is made up of 12 amino acids. Trimming left V 8 bases short and J 4 bases short, with 13 bases between. CDR3 in amino acids: CSPRSGADTQYF. In nucleotides, the CDR3 is TGCAGTCCCCGGAGCGGAGCAGATACGCAGTATTTT.

There are many counts of this clonotype. The genes are TRBV27 and TRBJ1-1; 10 nucleotides align to TRBD1. The CDR3 spans 14 residues. V was clipped by 6 bases and J by 7 bases; unmatched bases: 8. Germline CDR1 MNHEY, CDR2 SMNVEV (reference sequence). The CDR3 DNA follows: TGTGCCAGCAGAGCCAGACAGGGGGCTGTTGAAGCTTTCTTT. Protein product: CASRARQGAVEAFF.

This clonotype was observed a handful of times. V gene TRBV7-2 combines with J gene TRBJ2-5; 8 bases agree with TRBD1. CDR1 SGHTA and CDR2 FQGNSA come from the germline V gene. The CDR3 contains 15 residues. The J segment lost 4 bases and the V segment lost 3 bases, leaving 7 bases of the junction unmatched. This CDR3 reads CASSFDRGGRETQYF. The CDR3 DNA sequence: TGTGCCAGCAGCTTCGACAGGGGTGGTCGAGAGACCCAGTACTTC.

V usage is TRBV5-1 and J usage is TRBJ2-2; D ambiguous. With 0 bases removed from V and 5 bases from J, the gap between germline ends came to 11 bases. Germline V CDR1 and CDR2: SGHRS, YFSETQ. This CDR3 has 15 residues. DNA of the CDR3: TGCGCCAGCAGCTTGGGGATTTTCAAAACCGGGGAGCTGTTTTTT. Translation gives CASSLGIFKTGELFF.

Many counts were recorded for this clonotype. The chain links TRBV5-1 to TRBJ2-1; 9 bases are a match to TRBD1. Trimming removed 4 bases from V and 7 bases from J; junction bases left unmatched: 9. Germline V gene lookup returns CDR1 SGHRS and CDR2 YFSETQ. CDR3 length: 15 amino acids. For the CDR3, the DNA is TGCGCCAGCAGCCAGGCGGGACAGGGTTTTAATGAGCAGTTCTTC. Amino acid sequence: CASSQAGQGFNEQFF. Variable domain in full (rest from reference TRBV5-1 and TRBJ2-1): KAGVTQTPRYLIKTRGQQVTLSCSPISGHRSVSWYQQTPGQGLQFLFEYFSETQRNKGNFPGRFSGRQFSNSRSEMNVSTLELGDSALYLCASSQAGQGFNEQFFGPGTRLTVL.

This clonotype was seen a handful of times. The chain links TRBV9 to TRBJ2-3; D ambiguous. The CDR3 sequence is 13 residues long. Looked up from germline, CDR1 is SGDLS and CDR2 is YYNGEE. Between the trimmed V and J ends, which lost 3 bases and 1 base, there was a span of 6 bases. CDR3 protein: CASSELGTDTQYF. CDR3 DNA sequence: TGTGCCAGCAGCGAACTTGGCACAGATACGCAGTATTTT. The entire variable domain, with the rest obtained from reference TRBV9 and TRBJ2-3, is as follows: DSGVTQTPKHLITATGQRVTLRCSPRSGDLSVYWYQQSLDQGLQFLIQYYNGEERAKGNILERFSAQQFPDLHSELNLSSLELGDSALYFCASSELGTDTQYFGPGTRLTVL.

This clonotype was observed at least ten times. This chain joins TRBV11-2 and TRBJ1-4; D uncertain. The CDR3 covers 16 residues. V gave up 5 bases and J gave up 8 bases, with 21 bases separating them. Germline V gene sequence: CDR1 SGHAT, CDR2 FQNNGV. The chain's CDR3 is CASSPPGGRTREKLFF. The CDR3 bases are TGTGCCAGCAGCCCCCCGGGTGGCAGGACCCGCGAAAAACTGTTTTTT.

This clonotype has ten or more counts. This chain joins TRBV5-1 and TRBJ1-1, with a tentative D call TRBD1 (6 bases). Germline CDR1 SGHRS, CDR2 YFSETQ. V was clipped by 8 bases and J by 0 bases, with 14 bases between them. This CDR3 region has 14 residues. DNA for the CDR3: TGCGCCAGTAGAGAGGGGGGGATGAACACTGAAGCTTTCTTT. Translation gives CASREGGMNTEAFF.

V is TRBV6-1 and J is TRBJ1-3; D possibly corresponds to TRBD1 (5 bases). The V and J ends lost 3 bases and 0 bases respectively, with 15 bases between them. The CDR3 has 17 amino acids. Germline CDR1 MNHNS, CDR2 SASEGT. The CDR3 sequence is CASSDWGTVYSGNTIYF. CDR3 DNA: TGTGCCAGCAGTGACTGGGGGACGGTCTACTCTGGAAACACCATATATTTT.

The chain uses TRBV3-1 and TRBJ1-1, with D possibly matching TRBD1 (6 bases). The V end was cut by 2 bases, the J end by 6 bases, with 16 bases between. The CDR3 extends over 15 amino acids. Germline V CDR1 and CDR2: LGHDT, YNNKEL (reference sequence). The CDR3 is CASSQYSGRGAEAFF. The DNA for the CDR3 is TGTGCCAGCAGCCAATACTCCGGCAGGGGCGCTGAAGCTTTCTTT.

This clonotype was seen a few times. The chain recombines TRBV12-3 or TRBV12-4 with TRBJ2-2; a possible D gene is TRBD2 (5 bases). This CDR3 spans 15 amino acids. V was shortened by 6 bases and J by 4 bases, with 15 bases between the two germline ends. The CDR3 spells CASSGPFAGTGELFF. Here the CDR3 DNA reads TGTGCCAGCAGCGGGCCGTTTGCGGGCACCGGGGAGCTGTTTTTT.

In this sample, this clonotype turned up many times. The chain is built from TRBV12-3 or TRBV12-4 and TRBJ1-1; D unclear. V dropped 6 bases and J dropped 1 base, with 18 bases sitting between them. The CDR3 spans 16 residues. The CDR3 sequence is CASRPSRKLANTEAFF. CDR3 DNA: TGTGCCAGCAGACCTAGTCGGAAATTGGCGAACACTGAAGCTTTCTTT.

This clonotype was recorded many times. The chain is built from TRBV29-1 and TRBJ2-7, with D tentatively TRBD2 (6 bases). V gave up 8 bases and J gave up 6 bases, with 17 bases separating them. There are 12 residues in the CDR3. The germline V gene has CDR1 SQVTM and CDR2 ANQGSEA. CDR3 sequence reads: CSILGTSPEQYF. CDR3 coding DNA: TGCAGCATCCTTGGTACTAGCCCCGAGCAGTACTTC.

The sample holds many counts of this clonotype. The rearrangement links TRBV11-2 to TRBJ2-7; 8 positions agree with TRBD1. The CDR3 length is 18 residues. V lost 1 base, J lost 0 bases, and 11 bases stayed unmatched. Germline values: CDR1 SGHAT, CDR2 FQNNGV. CDR3 in DNA: TGTGCCAGCAGCTTAGCGGTAGGACAGGGAGCCAGCTCCTACGAGCAGTACTTC. Translation: CASSLAVGQGASSYEQYF.

The table lists this clonotype with a count of one. This chain connects TRBV19 to TRBJ2-5; 9 bases match TRBD2. V trimming: 0 bases; J trimming: 3 bases; junction bases outside the gene matches: 2. The CDR3 is 15 amino acids. Germline lookup yields CDR1 LNHDA and CDR2 SQIVND (reference sequence). CDR3 region: CASSIDVAGEETQYF. CDR3 DNA: TGTGCCAGTAGTATAGATGTAGCGGGGGAAGAGACCCAGTACTTC.

The chain joins TRBV27 to TRBJ2-7; 9 bases are a match to TRBD1. In germline, CDR1 is MNHEY, CDR2 SMNVEV (reference sequence). This CDR3 has 14 amino acids. The trim removed 0 bases at V and 4 bases at J, leaving 1 base unmatched. The CDR3 sequence: CASSLSGTGYEQYF. Written as DNA, the CDR3 is TGTGCCAGCAGTTTATCCGGGACAGGGTACGAGCAGTACTTC.

The genes are TRBV20-1 and TRBJ2-2, with 8 bases fitting TRBD2. Looked up from germline, CDR1 is DFQATT and CDR2 is SNEGSKA (reference sequence). The CDR3 is 18 amino acids. With V trimmed by 0 bases and J by 1 base, 10 bases remained unmatched. The CDR3 DNA follows: TGCAGTGCTAGAGATCGTGCGGGCAGCGGGGGGAACACCGGGGAGCTGTTTTTT. This gives the protein CSARDRAGSGGNTGELFF.

In its sample, this clonotype was seen many times. The V call is TRBV11-2, the J call TRBJ1-3, with D unclear. Germline-derived CDR1 and CDR2 are SGHAT and FQNNGV. V lost 1 base to trimming and J lost 0 bases, with 10 bases between them. The CDR3 extends over 16 amino acids. CDR3 bases: TGTGCCAGCAGCTTAGGGTTCGGACCCTCTGGAAACACCATATATTTT. Its protein product is CASSLGFGPSGNTIYF.

At least ten counts were recorded for this clonotype. The gene calls are TRBV6-1 and TRBJ2-2; TRBD1 agrees at 9 bases. The CDR3 extends over 13 amino acids. Germline CDR1 is MNHNS and CDR2 is SASEGT. V lost 7 bases and J lost 6; bases outside the gene matches: 3. CDR3 nucleotide sequence: TGTGCCAGCACCAGGACAGGGGCCGGGGAGCTGTTTTTT. It codes for CASTRTGAGELFF.

The sample holds a few counts of this clonotype. The chain employs TRBV10-3 and TRBJ2-7, with D uncertain. The CDR3 runs 11 residues. V lost 8 bases and J lost 3, with 8 bases in between. CDR1 and CDR2 from the germline V gene are ENHRY and SYGVKD. The DNA for the CDR3 is TGTGCCATCTCTAGGGACTACGAGCAGTACTTC. Encoded protein: CAISRDYEQYF.

This clonotype was found many times. The J gene is TRBJ2-7, the V gene TRBV10-3; the D gene is possibly TRBD1 (7 bases). V was clipped by 2 bases and J by 0 bases, with 14 bases between them. Per germline, CDR1 ENHRY and CDR2 SYGVKD. This CDR3 has 16 residues. CDR3 in amino acids: CAISEGRQGGSYEQYF. The CDR3 DNA follows: TGTGCCATCAGTGAGGGTCGACAGGGAGGCTCCTACGAGCAGTACTTC.

Points on this clonotype: A much larger clone lies a single base off, so this may be a read error. The chain carries TRBV5-1 and TRBJ2-1; D may correspond to TRBD1 or TRBD2 (5 bases each). This CDR3 is 15 amino acids long. Trimming shortened V by 7 bases and J by 5 bases, and 19 bases separated the two germline ends. Germline V gives CDR1 SGHRS, CDR2 YFSETQ. CDR3 sequence: CASGSRQGENNEQFF. The DNA for the CDR3 is TGCGCCAGCGGCTCCCGGCAGGGAGAGAACAATGAGCAGTTCTTC.

This clonotype has a count of ten or more. This chain uses TRBV3-1 with TRBJ2-5; D call uncertain. Germline CDR1 LGHDT, CDR2 YNNKEL (reference sequence). The V and J ends lost 1 base and 5 bases respectively, with 5 bases between them. CDR3 length: 12 amino acids. CDR3 sequence (DNA): TGTGCCAGCAGCCAAGGTTCGGAGACCCAGTACTTC. It yields the protein CASSQGSETQYF.

CDR3 in amino acids: CSVEGRSPDEQYF. The CDR3 DNA sequence: TGCAGCGTTGAAGGACGGAGCCCCGACGAGCAGTACTTC. This chain uses TRBV29-1 with TRBJ2-7; D gene ambiguous. In germline, CDR1 is SQVTM, CDR2 ANQGSEA. V was clipped by 1 base and J by 5 bases, with 12 bases between them. This CDR3 has 13 residues.

This clonotype has ten or more counts. The chain combines TRBV3-1 with TRBJ2-2, with 9 bases fitting TRBD1. V trimming: 4 bases; J trimming: 0 bases; junction bases outside the gene matches: 0. This CDR3 has 15 amino acids. The V gene's germline CDR1 is LGHDT and CDR2 YNNKEL (reference sequence). The CDR3 coding sequence is TGTGCCAGCAGCCGGGACAGGGCGAACACCGGGGAGCTGTTTTTT. It is translated as CASSRDRANTGELFF. Full variable domain (rest looked up from reference TRBV3-1 and TRBJ2-2): DTAVSQTPKYLVTQMGNDKSIKCEQNLGHDTMYWYKQDSKKFLKIMFSYNNKELIINETVPNRFSPKSPDKAHLNLHINSLELGDSAVYFCASSRDRANTGELFFGEGSRLTVL.

The CDR3 sequence: CASSSQYPGELFF. CDR3 nucleotide sequence: TGTGCCAGCAGTAGTCAGTACCCCGGGGAGCTGTTTTTT. This chain links TRBV6-4 with TRBJ2-2; D call uncertain. This CDR3 has 13 amino acids. The V gene lost 5 bases and the J gene lost 6 bases, with 10 bases spanning the gap. Germline lookup yields CDR1 MRHNA and CDR2 SNTAGT.

The sample holds many counts of this clonotype. This chain connects TRBV11-2 to TRBJ2-7; D is unresolved. Germline loops: CDR1 SGHAT, CDR2 FQNNGV. The CDR3 totals 15 residues. Between the trimmed V and J ends, which lost 0 bases and 2 bases, there was a span of 11 bases. The CDR3 sequence: CASSLEAGRPYEQYF. CDR3 sequence (DNA): TGTGCCAGCAGCTTAGAGGCAGGTCGACCCTACGAGCAGTACTTC. The full variable domain, its missing parts supplied by reference TRBV11-2 and TRBJ2-7, is EAGVAQSPRYKIIEKRQSVAFWCNPISGHATLYWYQQILGQGPKLLIQFQNNGVVDDSQLPKDRFSAERLKGVDSTLKIQPAKLEDSAVYLCASSLEAGRPYEQYFGPGTRLTVT.

This clonotype was picked up a small number of times. The chain has TRBV19 and TRBJ2-4; D is undetermined. This CDR3 spans 13 amino acids. V dropped 6 bases and J dropped 0 bases, with 6 bases sitting between them. CDR1 LNHDA and CDR2 SQIVND come from the germline V gene (reference sequence). Written as DNA, the CDR3 is TGTGCCAGTAGGGCGATAGCCAAAAACATTCAGTACTTC. It codes for CASRAIAKNIQYF.

This clonotype appeared a single time. The chain recombines TRBV19 with TRBJ2-1; D may correspond to TRBD1 or TRBD2 (5 bases each). The CDR3 loop spans 15 amino acids. Germline V gives CDR1 LNHDA, CDR2 SQIVND (reference sequence). V lost 0 bases and J lost 8, with 14 bases in between. CDR3: CASSIEGTPGDEQFF. The DNA for the CDR3 is TGTGCCAGTAGTATAGAGGGGACGCCGGGCGATGAGCAGTTCTTC.